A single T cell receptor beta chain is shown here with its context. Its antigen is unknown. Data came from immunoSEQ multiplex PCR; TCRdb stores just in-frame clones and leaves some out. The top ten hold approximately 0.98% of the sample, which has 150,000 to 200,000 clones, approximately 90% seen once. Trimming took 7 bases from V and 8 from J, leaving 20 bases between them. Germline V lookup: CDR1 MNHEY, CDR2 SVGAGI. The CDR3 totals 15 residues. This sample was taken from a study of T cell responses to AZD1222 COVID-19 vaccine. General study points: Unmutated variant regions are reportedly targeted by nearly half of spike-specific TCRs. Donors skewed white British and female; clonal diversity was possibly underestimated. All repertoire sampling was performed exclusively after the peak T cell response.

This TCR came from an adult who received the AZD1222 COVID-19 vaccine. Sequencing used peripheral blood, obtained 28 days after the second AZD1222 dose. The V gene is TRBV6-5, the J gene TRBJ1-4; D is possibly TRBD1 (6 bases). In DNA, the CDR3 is TGTGCCAGCACCTCTTTCACAGGGAGGGGAGAAAAACTGTTTTTT. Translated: CASTSFTGRGEKLFF.